Listed below are T cell receptor beta chains from one sample, sequenced in a study of technical replicates of blood from a few donors. Some clones are missing from TCRdb's copy, which holds only in-frame ones; the method was immunoSEQ multiplex PCR. The sample includes approximately 75,000 clones, nearly 98% of them seen just once. Source material: T cells isolated from PBMCs. Receptors were obtained from a human donor in good health. Each CDR3 is given with its conserved first and last residue. D genes are given only for firm matches. Clone size is stated in some rows and not others, as once, few, many or a class when expanded.

once,-,TRBV9,TRBJ2-1,TGTGCCAGCAGCGTAGGTCAGGGGGGAAATGAGCAGTTCTTC,CASSVGQGGNEQFF
-,TRBD1,TRBV7-9,TRBJ1-4,TGTGCCAGCAGCCCAGGACAGGGCTTTGTTAATGAAAAACTGTTTTTT,CASSPGQGFVNEKLFF
-,-,TRBV9,TRBJ2-7,TGTGCCAGCAGCGCCCGCGGGATCTACGAGCAGTACTTC,CASSARGIYEQYF
-,TRBD1,TRBV6-5,TRBJ2-7,TGTGCCAGCAGTTACACGGACAGGCTCTACGAGCAGTACTTC,CASSYTDRLYEQYF
-,-,TRBV15,TRBJ1-6,TGTGCCACCAGCAGAGGGGGGGGCCGGCAGGGGAATTCACCCCTCCACTTT,CATSRGGGRQGNSPLHF
-,-,TRBV28,TRBJ1-5,TGTGCCAGCAGTTTATATTCAGGCAATCAGCCCCAGCATTTT,CASSLYSGNQPQHF
-,-,TRBV4-2,TRBJ1-2,TGTGCCAGCAGCCAGGAACGAGCCGCCTCAGGGCGCCCGCTTAACTATGGCTACACCTTC,CASSQERAASGRPLNYGYTF
-,TRBD2,TRBV4-1,TRBJ2-4,TGCGCCAGCAGCCGGGAGGGTCCCAAAAACATTCAGTACTTC,CASSREGPKNIQYF
-,-,TRBV5-1,TRBJ2-1,TGCGCCAGCAGCTTGGCCGTGGCAGAATACAATGAGCAGTTCTTC,CASSLAVAEYNEQFF
-,-,TRBV2,TRBJ1-1,TGTGCCAGCGGGGGACAAACCACCGGGGCTTTCTTT,CASGGQTTGAFF
-,TRBD2,TRBV5-5,TRBJ2-7,TGTGCCAGCAGCTCGGCCCAGGGAGGGATGGTCTACGAGCAGTACTTC,CASSSAQGGMVYEQYF
-,-,TRBV6-1,TRBJ1-1,TGTGCCAGCAGTGAAATCCCACAGGGTCTTAAGACTGAAGCTTTCTTT,CASSEIPQGLKTEAFF
-,TRBD1,TRBV11-3,TRBJ1-4,TGTGCCAGCAGCATACCGGGACAGGATGAAAAACTGTTTTTT,CASSIPGQDEKLFF
-,-,TRBV7-9,TRBJ1-2,TGTGCCAGCAGCGAGACTGGAGCTAACTATGGCTACACCTTC,CASSETGANYGYTF
-,TRBD1,TRBV30,TRBJ2-7,TGTGCCTTTAGGGGGCTAGTCCACTACGAGCAGTACTTC,CAFRGLVHYEQYF
once,TRBD1,TRBV23-1,TRBJ1-1,TGCGCCAGCAGTCAACGAGGGGGCGCGGGGAAGGGGACTGAAGCTTTCTTT,CASSQRGGAGKGTEAFF
-,-,TRBV11-3,TRBJ1-1,TGTGCCAGCAGCTTCAACAGGGTACCATGGCACACTGAAGCTTTCTTT,CASSFNRVPWHTEAFF
-,TRBD1,TRBV19,TRBJ1-5,TGTGCCAGTAGTAAGTCGATGACAGGGTCTCAGCCCCAGCATTTT,CASSKSMTGSQPQHF
-,-,TRBV28,TRBJ1-2,TGTGCCAGCAGCCCAAACCGGGGCTACACCTTC,CASSPNRGYTF
-,TRBD2,TRBV2,TRBJ2-3,TGTGCCAGCAGCTCTAGCGGGAGTCCAGATACGCAGTATTTT,CASSSSGSPDTQYF
-,-,TRBV29-1,TRBJ2-1,TGCAGCGTTGAAATGCGGGATAAGATCTACAATGAGCAGTTCTTC,CSVEMRDKIYNEQFF
-,-,TRBV5-1,TRBJ2-4,TGCGCCAGCAGCACCCGGTACTTAGCCAAAAACATTCAGTACTTC,CASSTRYLAKNIQYF
-,-,TRBV9,TRBJ1-1,TGTGCCAGCAGCGTAGAGGAAGGGGCAGGGCGAGAAGCTTTCTTT,CASSVEEGAGREAFF
-,-,TRBV19,TRBJ1-4,TGTGCCAGTAGTCCCCGCTGGGCAGTTGAAAAACTGTTTTTT,CASSPRWAVEKLFF
-,-,TRBV20-1,TRBJ2-3,TGCAGTGCTAGACAGGGAGATACGCAGTATTTT,CSARQGDTQYF
-,TRBD1,TRBV7-6,TRBJ2-1,TGTGCCAGCAGCCAAACGCCGGGACAGGGAACGGGTGAGCAGTTCTTC,CASSQTPGQGTGEQFF
-,-,TRBV21-1,TRBJ1-3,TGTGCCAGTCCGGGACACCACTCTGGAAACACCATATATTTT,CASPGHHSGNTIYF
-,TRBD2,TRBV7-3,TRBJ2-7,TGTGCCAGCAGCTTATCGGCGGGGGGTTACTACGAGCAGTACTTC,CASSLSAGGYYEQYF
once,-,TRBV6-5,TRBJ1-5,TGTGCCAGCGGGCGCCGTTGGCCCCAGCATTTT,CASGRRWPQHF
-,-,TRBV10-2,TRBJ1-1,TGCGCCAGCATCGGGTACGCTGAAGCTTTCTTT,CASIGYAEAFF
-,TRBD1,TRBV4-1,TRBJ1-2,TGCGCCAGCAGCCTTTCGATGACAGGGACTAACTATGGCTACACCTTC,CASSLSMTGTNYGYTF
-,-,TRBV5-4,TRBJ1-3,TGTGCCAGCAGCCCCGATTCCCGACTCTCTGGAAACACCATATATTTT,CASSPDSRLSGNTIYF
-,-,TRBV7-9,TRBJ2-3,TGTGCCAGCAGCCAGGACTCCAGCACAGATACGCAGTATTTT,CASSQDSSTDTQYF
-,TRBD1,TRBV18,TRBJ2-1,TGTGCCAGCTCACTGGCTGGGACAGGGGCGTACAATGAGCAGTTCTTC,CASSLAGTGAYNEQFF
-,TRBD1,TRBV7-9,TRBJ1-5,TGTGCCAGCAGCTTGACAGGGGGCAACCAGCCCCAGCATTTT,CASSLTGGNQPQHF
-,-,TRBV9,TRBJ2-1,TGTGCCAGCAGCTCGGGGGGCGGCTTTTCCTACAATGAGCAGTTCTTC,CASSSGGGFSYNEQFF
-,TRBD1,TRBV4-2,TRBJ1-1,TGTGCCAGCAGCCAAGACAGGGGGCTCATGAACACTGAAGCTTTCTTT,CASSQDRGLMNTEAFF
-,-,TRBV5-4,TRBJ1-2,TGTGCCAGCAGCTTGGATGGGGGGGAACAGGGCTATGGCTACACCTTC,CASSLDGGEQGYGYTF
-,-,TRBV7-8,TRBJ1-1,TGTGCCAGCAGCTTTCAGGGGACGAACACTGAAGCTTTCTTT,CASSFQGTNTEAFF
-,-,TRBV6-1,TRBJ1-4,TGTGCCACTGAGTGGGGGGGCAATGAAAAACTGTTTTTT,CATEWGGNEKLFF
-,-,TRBV19,TRBJ2-7,TGTGCCAGTAGTATAGGACAGCGATTTGACGAGCAGTACTTC,CASSIGQRFDEQYF
-,TRBD1,TRBV13,TRBJ2-6,TGTGCCAGCAGCTCACAGGGGTTGGTCTCTGGGGCCAACGTCCTGACTTTC,CASSSQGLVSGANVLTF
-,TRBD1,TRBV4-1,TRBJ1-1,TGCGCCAGCAGCCACAGACAGGGGATGAACACTGAAGCTTTCTTT,CASSHRQGMNTEAFF
-,-,TRBV19,TRBJ1-5,TGTGCCAGTAGTCCACTCTCAGGGGGCAATCAGCCCCAGCATTTT,CASSPLSGGNQPQHF
-,-,TRBV30,TRBJ1-6,TGTGCCTGGAGTCTGCTGGCGGGAAGCTCCTATAATTCACCCCTCCACTTT,CAWSLLAGSSYNSPLHF
-,TRBD1,TRBV19,TRBJ1-1,TGTGCCAGTAGTGCGGGACAGGGTGACACTGAAGCTTTCTTT,CASSAGQGDTEAFF
-,TRBD1,TRBV28,TRBJ2-1,TGTGCCAGCAGTTCAAGGACAGGGCAGTTCTTC,CASSSRTGQFF
-,TRBD1,TRBV7-9,TRBJ2-1,TGTGCCAGCAGCTTAGTAGGGACAGGACAGTTCTTC,CASSLVGTGQFF
-,TRBD2,TRBV11-2,TRBJ2-1,TGTGCCAGCAGCCGACTCGCGGGAGGCTCCTACAATGAGCAGTTCTTC,CASSRLAGGSYNEQFF
-,-,TRBV7-9,TRBJ2-2,TGTGCCAGCAGCTTAGACAGGTACACCGGGGAGCTGTTTTTT,CASSLDRYTGELFF
-,-,TRBV9,TRBJ2-3,TGTGCCAGCCAGGACAGACGGGACACAGATACGCAGTATTTT,CASQDRRDTDTQYF
once,TRBD1,TRBV6-1,TRBJ1-5,TGTGCCAGTAGACAGGGTTATAATCAGCCCCAGCATTTT,CASRQGYNQPQHF
-,-,TRBV7-8,TRBJ2-7,TGTGCCAGCAGCTTAGCGGCGGGTCCCTACGAGCAGTACTTC,CASSLAAGPYEQYF
-,-,TRBV19,TRBJ2-3,TGTGCCAGTAGGAAGACCGGGACATACACAGATACGCAGTATTTT,CASRKTGTYTDTQYF
-,TRBD1,TRBV20-1,TRBJ2-7,TGCAGTGCTGACAGGGCCAACGAGCAGTACTTC,CSADRANEQYF
-,-,TRBV18,TRBJ1-3,TGTGCCAGCTCACCCTCGGAACTACCTGGAAACACCATATATTTT,CASSPSELPGNTIYF
-,TRBD1,TRBV11-3,TRBJ2-5,TGTGCCAGCAGCTTCCAGGGACAGAAGCAAGAGACCCAGTACTTC,CASSFQGQKQETQYF